These 2 T cell receptor beta chains share one sample of origin, sequenced in a study of blood T cell repertoires in COVID-19 (dated by TCRdb to the early 2020s). The library was made by the immunoSEQ multiplex PCR assay. Not all clones reach the TCRdb copy of this immuneACCESS table, which keeps in-frame sequences only. Checked studies attribute under half of the gap to unresolved V genes and leave the rest unexplained. Recorded for this sample are 250,000 or so clones; approximately 88% of them occurred a single time. Around 3.1% of the sample rests with the top ten. Sequenced sample: PBMCs or T cells enriched from blood (not recorded which). Every receptor here comes from a woman between 40 and 50 years old who had been exposed to COVID-19.

On this clone itself: This sample also contains other DNA sequences that code for the same CDR3. This chain uses TRBV6-5 with TRBJ1-6, with TRBD1 matching 9 bases. The junction had 3 bases not matched to a gene; V was cut back by 6 bases and J by 6 bases. The CDR3 is 14 amino acids. In germline, CDR1 is MNHEY, CDR2 SVGAGI. The CDR3 reads CASSLGQGNSPLHF. CDR3 DNA: TGTGCCAGCAGCTTGGGACAGGGTAATTCACCCCTCCACTTT.

V is TRBV9 and J is TRBJ2-5, with 8 positions matching TRBD1. CDR1 is SGDLS, CDR2 YYNGEE, per germline. The CDR3 contains 14 residues. V trimming: 7 bases; J trimming: 4 bases; junction bases outside the gene matches: 9. CDR3 nucleotides: TGTGCCAGCGGGGAAGCAGGGGGCGTAGAGACCCAGTACTTC. Translated, it gives CASGEAGGVETQYF.